A single sample is the source of the 5 T cell receptor beta chains below, sequenced in a study of T cell repertoires in cytomegalovirus infection (dated by TCRdb to between 2018 and 2020). Reads for this sample came from an Illumina HiSeq 1500. TCRdb handled the public reads itself, with Q25 trimming in fastp and clone calling in MiXCR, and kept productive beta chains. Rows with one shared CDR3 protein collapse into an entry with the most common genes and DNA. The sample table lists 450,000 to 550,000 distinct CDR3 sequences, approximately 16% of them with a count of one. The ten largest clones represent about 24% of the sample. The sequenced material came from CD8+ T cells from PBMCs. These receptors all come from a human donor in good health (CMV status not recorded). Some clones in this sample may be carry-over from other donors' samples.

With regard to this clonotype: With a much larger clone just one base away, this may be a read error. The gene calls are TRBV7-9 and TRBJ2-7; TRBD1 might be the D (6 bases). The CDR3 runs to 13 residues. The germline V gene encodes CDR1 SEHNR and CDR2 FQNEAQ (reference sequence). The ends were cut back, 3 bases at V and 6 bases at J, with 12 bases in the middle. The CDR3 DNA sequence: TGTGCCAGCAGCTTCGCGGACAGCCGCGAGCAGTACTTC. Protein: CASSFADSREQYF. Variable domain in full (rest from reference TRBV7-9 and TRBJ2-7): DTGVSQNPRHKITKRGQNVTFRCDPISEHNRLYWYRQTLGQGPEFLTYFQNEAQLEKSRLLSDRFSAERPKGSFSTLEIQRTEQGDSAMYLCASSFADSREQYFGPGTRLTVT.

This clonotype appeared many times. The chain has TRBV7-3 and TRBJ2-5; no clear D. V was cut by 0 bases and J by 2 bases, with 10 bases left in between. The germline gives CDR1 SGHTA, CDR2 FQGTGA. The CDR3 runs 15 residues. The CDR3 bases are TGTGCCAGCAGCTTAACTCCGGCGGAGCAAGAGACCCAGTACTTC. Its protein is CASSLTPAEQETQYF.

This clonotype has a handful of counts. The rearrangement joins TRBV6-5 to TRBJ2-2, with D perhaps matching TRBD1 (6 bases). V shed 5 bases and J shed 2 bases, with 12 bases lying between them. This CDR3 region has 15 residues. Germline lookup yields CDR1 MNHEY and CDR2 SVGAGI. CDR3 nucleotides: TGTGCCAGCAGTCTCATGGGACAAAACACCGGGGAGCTGTTTTTT. Translated: CASSLMGQNTGELFF.

This clonotype was observed many times. This rearrangement joins TRBV11-1 to TRBJ1-2; TRBD1 aligns across 8 bases. V was clipped by 5 bases and J by 6 bases; unmatched bases: 17. The CDR3 spans 17 residues. The germline CDR1 and CDR2 sequences are SGHAT and FQDESV (reference sequence). In DNA form, the CDR3 reads TGTGCCAGCAGCCCGCAATTCTTGACAGGGGAGGTGGATGGCTACACCTTC. Protein: CASSPQFLTGEVDGYTF.

The rearrangement uses TRBV27 and TRBJ1-6; D is unresolved. Trimming cost V 5 bases and J 8 bases, with 13 bases left between them. The length of the CDR3 is 14 residues. From germline, CDR1 is MNHEY and CDR2 SMNVEV (reference sequence). The CDR3 DNA reads TGTGCCAGCAGTAACCGGGCTGTTGATTCACCCCTCCACTTT. This encodes CASSNRAVDSPLHF.